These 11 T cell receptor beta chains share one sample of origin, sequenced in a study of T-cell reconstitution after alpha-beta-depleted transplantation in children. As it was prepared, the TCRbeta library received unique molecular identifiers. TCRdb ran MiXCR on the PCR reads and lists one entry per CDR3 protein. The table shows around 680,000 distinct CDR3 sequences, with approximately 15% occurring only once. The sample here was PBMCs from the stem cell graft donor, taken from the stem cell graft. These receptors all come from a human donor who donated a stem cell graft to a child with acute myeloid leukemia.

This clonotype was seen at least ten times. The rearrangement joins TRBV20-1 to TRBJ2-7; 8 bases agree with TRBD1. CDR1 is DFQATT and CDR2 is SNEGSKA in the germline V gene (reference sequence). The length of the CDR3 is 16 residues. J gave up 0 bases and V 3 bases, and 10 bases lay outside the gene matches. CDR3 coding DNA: TGCAGTGCTAGGGGAGGACAGGGCCAAAGCTCCTACGAGCAGTACTTC. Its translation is CSARGGQGQSSYEQYF.

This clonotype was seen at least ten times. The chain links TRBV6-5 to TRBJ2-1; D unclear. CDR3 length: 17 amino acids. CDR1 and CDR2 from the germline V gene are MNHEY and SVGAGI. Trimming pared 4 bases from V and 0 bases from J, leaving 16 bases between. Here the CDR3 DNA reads TGTGCCAGCAGTTCCATCCTGGGCATTAGCTCCTACAATGAGCAGTTCTTC. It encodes CASSSILGISSYNEQFF.

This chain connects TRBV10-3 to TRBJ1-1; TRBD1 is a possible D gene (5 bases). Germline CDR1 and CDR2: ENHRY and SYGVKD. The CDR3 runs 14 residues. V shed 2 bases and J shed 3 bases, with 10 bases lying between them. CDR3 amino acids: CAISEGPGDTEAFF. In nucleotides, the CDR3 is TGTGCCATCAGTGAGGGTCCGGGGGACACTGAAGCTTTCTTT.

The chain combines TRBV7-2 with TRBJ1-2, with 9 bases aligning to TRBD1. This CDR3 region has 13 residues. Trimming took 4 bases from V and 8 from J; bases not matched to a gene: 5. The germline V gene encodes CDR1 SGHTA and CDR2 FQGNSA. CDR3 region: CASSSRDRVGYTF. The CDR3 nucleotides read TGTGCCAGCAGCTCCCGGGACAGGGTCGGCTACACCTTC.

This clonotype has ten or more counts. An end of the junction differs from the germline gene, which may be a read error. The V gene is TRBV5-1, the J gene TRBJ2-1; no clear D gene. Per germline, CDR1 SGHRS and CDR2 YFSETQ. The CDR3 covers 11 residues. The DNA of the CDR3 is TGTGCCAGCAGCTTAGGACATGAGCAGTTCTTC. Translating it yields CASSLGHEQFF.

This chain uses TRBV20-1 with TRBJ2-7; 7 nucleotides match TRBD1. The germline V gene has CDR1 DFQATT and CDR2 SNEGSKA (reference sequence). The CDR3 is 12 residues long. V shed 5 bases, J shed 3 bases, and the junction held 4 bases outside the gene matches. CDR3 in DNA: TGCAGTGCTTCGACAGGGTTCTACGAGCAGTACGTC. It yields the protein CSASTGFYEQYV.

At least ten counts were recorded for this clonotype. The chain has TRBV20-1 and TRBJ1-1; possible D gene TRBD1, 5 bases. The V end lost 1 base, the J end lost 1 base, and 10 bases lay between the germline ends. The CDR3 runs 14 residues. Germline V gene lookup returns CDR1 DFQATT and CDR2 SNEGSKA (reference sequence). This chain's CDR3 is CSARGDGRNTEAFF. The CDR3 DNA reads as TGCAGTGCTAGAGGGGACGGGAGGAACACTGAAGCTTTCTTT.

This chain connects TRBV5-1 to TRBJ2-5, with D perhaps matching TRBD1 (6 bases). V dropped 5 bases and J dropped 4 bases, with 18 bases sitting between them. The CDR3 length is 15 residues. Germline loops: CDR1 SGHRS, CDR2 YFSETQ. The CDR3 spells CASRDTGQFGETQYF. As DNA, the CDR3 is TGCGCCAGCAGAGATACAGGGCAGTTTGGAGAGACCCAGTACTTC.

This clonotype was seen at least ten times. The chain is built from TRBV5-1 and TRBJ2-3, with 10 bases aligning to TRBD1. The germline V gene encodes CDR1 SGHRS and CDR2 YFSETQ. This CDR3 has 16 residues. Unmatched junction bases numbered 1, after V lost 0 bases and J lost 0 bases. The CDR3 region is CASSLGGQGSTDTQYF. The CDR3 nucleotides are TGCGCCAGCAGCTTGGGGGGACAGGGGAGCACAGATACGCAGTATTTT.

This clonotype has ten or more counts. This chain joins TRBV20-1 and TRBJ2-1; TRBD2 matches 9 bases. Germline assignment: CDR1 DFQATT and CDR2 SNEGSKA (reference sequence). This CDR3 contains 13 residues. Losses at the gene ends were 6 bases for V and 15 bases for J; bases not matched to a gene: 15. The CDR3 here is CSAVSGTSPRPFF. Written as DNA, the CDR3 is TGCAGTGCGGTCTCCGGGACTAGCCCCCGTCCGTTCTTC.

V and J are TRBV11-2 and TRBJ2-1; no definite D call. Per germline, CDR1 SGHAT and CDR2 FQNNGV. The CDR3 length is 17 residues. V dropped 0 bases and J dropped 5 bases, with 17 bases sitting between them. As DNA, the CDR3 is TGTGCCAGCAGCTTAGAGGCCCCAAGTCGCAGCAACAATGAGCAGTTCTTC. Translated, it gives CASSLEAPSRSNNEQFF.